Many counts were recorded for the clone carrying this T cell receptor beta chain. Antigen: not known. Preparation of the TCRbeta library involved a method that used unique molecular identifiers. Via MiXCR, TCRdb re-called the PCR reads, giving one row per CDR3 protein. The data contain about 490,000 distinct CDR3 sequences, roughly 10% of them singletons. This CDR3 is 14 amino acids long. Germline CDR1 and CDR2: SGHRS and YFSETQ. The germline V and J ends were trimmed by 0 bases and 9 bases, with 13 bases remaining between them. The data were taken from a study of T-cell reconstitution after alpha-beta-depleted transplantation in children. The study's findings and limits: Some patients showed high day-60 TCRbeta diversity, which derived from surviving recipient T cells and thymic progenitors. T-cell counts and diversity at one year post-transplant came mainly from newly produced T cells. Several hundred expanded graft clones reportedly were the source of alpha-beta T cells about two months after transplant.

This receptor was obtained from a child aged 2 to 15 with inherited bone marrow failure, due to receive a stem cell transplant. Sequencing used PBMCs, obtained before TCRalphabeta/CD19-depleted stem cell transplant. This chain links TRBV5-1 with TRBJ2-1; D call uncertain. For the CDR3, the DNA is TGCGCCAGCAGCTTGGACCCGCACGTCGGTGAGCAGTTCTTC. It yields the protein CASSLDPHVGEQFF.